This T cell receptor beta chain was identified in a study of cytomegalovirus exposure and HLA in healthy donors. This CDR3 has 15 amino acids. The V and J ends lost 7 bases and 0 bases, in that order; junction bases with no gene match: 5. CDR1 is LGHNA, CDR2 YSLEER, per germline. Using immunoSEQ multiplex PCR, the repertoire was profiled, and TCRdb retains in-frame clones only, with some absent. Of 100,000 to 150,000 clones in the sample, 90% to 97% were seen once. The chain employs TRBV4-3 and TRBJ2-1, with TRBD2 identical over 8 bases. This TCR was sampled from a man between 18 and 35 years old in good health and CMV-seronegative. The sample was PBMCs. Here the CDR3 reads CASTTTSGSYNEQFF. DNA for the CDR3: TGCGCCAGCACGACAACTAGCGGCTCCTACAATGAGCAGTTCTTC.